This is a list of T cell receptor beta chains from one sample in a study of blood T cell repertoires in COVID-19. Assay used: immunoSEQ multiplex PCR; TCRdb lists only in-frame clones, some missing. This repertoire shows around 15,000 clones, roughly 80% found once; its top ten account for roughly 15%. The sample was peripheral blood. Receptors originate from a human donor in a cohort sampled during active COVID-19. Both conserved end residues are part of each CDR3. A D gene is named only where the DNA matches it firmly. Clone size appears in some rows only: once, few, many, or a class for an expanded clone.

>few|TRBD1|TRBV6-2/TRBV6-3|TRBJ2-2
CASSRGQATNTGELFF
TGTGCCAGCAGCCGCGGACAGGCCACGAACACCGGGGAGCTGTTTTTT
>NA|NA|TRBV5-1|TRBJ1-4
CASSRDTLTNEKLFF
TGCGCCAGCAGCCGGGACACCTTAACTAATGAAAAACTGTTTTTT
>NA|TRBD1|TRBV19|TRBJ1-6
CASSPLQGANNSPLHF
TGTGCCAGTAGCCCGCTTCAGGGGGCGAATAATTCACCCCTCCACTTT
>few|NA|TRBV10-2|TRBJ1-5
CASAGVENQPQHF
TGCGCCAGCGCAGGGGTTGAGAATCAGCCCCAGCATTTT
>NA|TRBD1|TRBV11-2|TRBJ2-5
CASSTSNQGARETQYF
TGTGCCAGCAGCACATCCAACCAGGGGGCTCGGGAGACCCAGTACTTC
>few|NA|TRBV13|TRBJ1-4
CASSQPRVNEKLFF
TGTGCCAGCAGTCAACCGAGAGTTAATGAAAAACTGTTTTTT
>NA|NA|TRBV13|TRBJ2-1
CASSPETGYNEQFF
TGTGCCAGCAGCCCTGAGACAGGTTACAATGAGCAGTTCTTC
>NA|TRBD2|TRBV5-6|TRBJ2-7
CASSLIIGLAGVGEYEQYF
TGTGCCAGCAGCTTGATTATCGGACTAGCGGGAGTTGGAGAATACGAGCAGTACTTC
>NA|NA|TRBV6-2/TRBV6-3|TRBJ2-5
CASSYSSGKGETQYF
TGTGCCAGCAGTTACTCGTCAGGGAAAGGGGAGACCCAGTACTTC
>NA|TRBD2|TRBV7-3|TRBJ2-1
CASSLKAGTSGRPFYNEQFF
TGTGCCAGCAGCTTAAAGGCCGGGACTAGCGGGAGGCCTTTCTACAATGAGCAGTTCTTC
>NA|TRBD2|TRBV28|TRBJ2-1
CASSFGGLAGGVGNEQFF
TGTGCCAGCAGTTTTGGTGGACTAGCGGGAGGGGTCGGCAATGAGCAGTTCTTC
>NA|TRBD1|TRBV2|TRBJ2-7
CASSEWTGSYEQYF
TGTGCCAGCAGTGAATGGACAGGGTCCTACGAGCAGTACTTC
>NA|TRBD1|TRBV28|TRBJ2-5
CASSGGTGYQETQYF
TGTGCCAGCAGTGGCGGGACAGGCTACCAAGAGACCCAGTACTTC
>NA|NA|TRBV30|TRBJ1-1
CAWSDTGIAEAFF
TGTGCCTGGAGCGACACAGGGATCGCTGAAGCTTTCTTT
>NA|NA|TRBV7-8|TRBJ1-5
CASTIRGDQPQHF
TGTGCCAGCACCATTCGGGGAGATCAGCCCCAGCATTTT
>NA|TRBD2|TRBV27|TRBJ2-1
CASTLAGDHVREQFF
TGTGCCAGCACCTTAGCGGGGGACCATGTACGGGAGCAGTTCTTC
>NA|NA|TRBV3-1/TRBV3-2|TRBJ1-5
CASSQLPGNNQPQHF
TGTGCCAGCAGCCAGTTACCCGGGAACAATCAGCCCCAGCATTTT
>NA|NA|TRBV11-2|TRBJ2-3
CASSLGGDTQYF
TGTGCCAGCAGCCTGGGGGGAGATACGCAGTATTTT
>few|TRBD1|TRBV30|TRBJ2-2
CALSFGTGGRELFF
TGTGCCCTAAGTTTCGGGACAGGGGGGCGGGAGCTGTTTTTT
>NA|NA|TRBV5-1|TRBJ2-7
CASSPSSRGQDSYEQYF
TGCGCCAGCAGTCCCTCGAGTAGGGGACAAGACTCCTACGAGCAGTACTTC
>NA|NA|TRBV5-6|TRBJ1-5
CASSLGGGNSNQPQHF
TGTGCCAGCAGCTTGGGTGGGGGGAATAGCAATCAGCCCCAGCATTTT
>NA|TRBD1|TRBV28|TRBJ2-1
CASTETGGNEQFF
TGTGCCAGCACCGAAACAGGGGGGAATGAGCAGTTCTTC
>NA|TRBD1|TRBV19|TRBJ2-3
CASSLGTGQDTQYF
TGTGCCAGTAGTCTAGGGACAGGTCAGGATACGCAGTATTTT
>NA|NA|TRBV27|TRBJ2-7
CASSGSYEQYF
TGTGCCAGCAGCGGGTCCTACGAGCAGTACTTC
>NA|TRBD1|TRBV28|TRBJ2-6
CASSPRQGTGANVLTF
TGTGCCAGCAGTCCCAGACAGGGTACTGGGGCCAACGTCCTGACTTTC
>NA|NA|TRBV6-5|TRBJ2-5
CASIPGGGETQYF
TGTGCCAGCATCCCTGGGGGCGGAGAGACCCAGTACTTC
>NA|NA|TRBV7-5|TRBJ2-1
CVRSYREGHNEQFF
TGTGTCAGAAGCTACAGGGAGGGCCACAATGAGCAGTTCTTC
>NA|TRBD1|TRBV18|TRBJ1-2
CASSPTGDYGYTF
TGTGCCAGCTCTCCGACAGGGGACTATGGCTACACCTTC
>NA|NA|TRBV6-5|TRBJ1-2
CASKNSRGAVGYTF
TGTGCCAGCAAGAACTCTCGGGGGGCGGTCGGCTACACCTTC
>NA|NA|TRBV4-2|TRBJ2-3
CASSRSRERVTQYF
TGTGCCAGCAGCCGATCGCGGGAAAGAGTGACGCAGTATTTT
>few|NA|TRBV7-2|TRBJ2-1
CASSLVFREQFF
TGTGCCAGCAGCTTAGTCTTCCGGGAGCAGTTCTTC
>NA|NA|TRBV19|TRBJ1-2
CASSISGGVYGYTF
TGTGCCAGTAGTATATCGGGGGGCGTCTATGGCTACACCTTC
>NA|NA|TRBV14|TRBJ2-1
CASNVGTSSYNEQFF
TGTGCCAGCAATGTAGGAACTAGCTCCTACAATGAGCAGTTCTTC
>NA|TRBD1|TRBV18|TRBJ1-4
CASSPPTGGEKLFF
TGTGCCAGCTCACCACCGACAGGGGGTGAAAAACTGTTTTTT
>few|NA|TRBV7-2|TRBJ1-1
CASSLEQQNTEAFF
TGTGCCAGCAGCTTAGAACAGCAGAACACTGAAGCTTTCTTT
>NA|TRBD1|TRBV6-2/TRBV6-3|TRBJ1-5
CASSQQQGSNQPQHF
TGTGCCAGCAGCCAACAACAGGGGTCTAATCAGCCCCAGCATTTT
>NA|NA|TRBV12-5|TRBJ1-1
CASRWGETEAFF
TGTGCTAGTAGGTGGGGCGAGACTGAAGCTTTCTTT
>NA|TRBD2|TRBV5-1|TRBJ2-3
CASSYTSGGYTDTQYF
TGCGCCAGCAGCTATACTAGCGGGGGATACACAGATACGCAGTATTTT
>NA|NA|TRBV2|TRBJ2-7
CASSPTYEQYF
TGTGCCAGCAGTCCAACCTACGAGCAGTACTTC
>NA|TRBD1|TRBV9|TRBJ2-7
CASSVGRGQRYEQYF
TGTGCCAGCAGCGTAGGCCGGGGACAGCGGTACGAGCAGTACTTC
>NA|NA|TRBV10-3|TRBJ2-7
CAISDRSSYEQYF
TGTGCCATCAGTGACAGAAGCTCCTACGAGCAGTACTTC
>NA|TRBD2|TRBV9|TRBJ2-7
CASSVGLAGPYEQYF
TGTGCCAGCAGCGTAGGGTTAGCGGGGCCCTACGAGCAGTACTTC
>NA|NA|TRBV5-5|TRBJ2-7
CASSAGGYEQYF
TGTGCCAGCAGCGCGGGCGGCTACGAGCAGTACTTC
>NA|NA|TRBV7-2|TRBJ2-3
CASSSQGSTDTQYF
TGTGCCAGCAGCTCACAGGGTAGCACAGATACGCAGTATTTT
>NA|TRBD2|TRBV3-1/TRBV3-2|TRBJ2-7
CASSQVGAGEGPQGEQYF
TGTGCCAGCAGCCAAGTGGGAGCGGGAGAAGGGCCCCAGGGGGAGCAGTACTTC
>NA|NA|TRBV5-1|TRBJ2-7
CASSPDTYEQYF
TGCGCCAGCAGCCCCGACACCTACGAGCAGTACTTC
>NA|TRBD1|TRBV29-1|TRBJ2-7
CSVSRDSSSYEQYF
TGCAGCGTTTCTCGGGACAGCAGCTCCTACGAGCAGTACTTC
>NA|NA|TRBV19|TRBJ1-5
CASSMRGGRNQPQHF
TGTGCCAGTAGTATGAGGGGAGGGCGCAATCAGCCCCAGCATTTT
>NA|NA|TRBV7-3|TRBJ2-7
CASSSQGSYEQYF
TGTGCCAGCAGCTCCCAGGGGTCCTACGAGCAGTACTTC
>NA|TRBD2|TRBV12-5|TRBJ2-3
CASGLARLAGASTDTQYF
TGTGCTAGTGGTTTGGCGCGACTAGCGGGGGCCTCCACAGATACGCAGTATTTT
>NA|NA|TRBV14|TRBJ1-1
CASSQLTGMNTEAFF
TGTGCCAGCAGCCAATTGACGGGGATGAACACTGAAGCTTTCTTT